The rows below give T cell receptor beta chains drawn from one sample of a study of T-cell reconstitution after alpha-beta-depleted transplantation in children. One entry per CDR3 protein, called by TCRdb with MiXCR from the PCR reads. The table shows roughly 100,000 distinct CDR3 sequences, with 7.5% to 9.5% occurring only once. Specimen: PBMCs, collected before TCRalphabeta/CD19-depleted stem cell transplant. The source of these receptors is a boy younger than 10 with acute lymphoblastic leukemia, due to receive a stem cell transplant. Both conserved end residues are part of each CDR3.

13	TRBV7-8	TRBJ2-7	CASSLETDYEQYF
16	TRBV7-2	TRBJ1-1	CASSFWEGGGNTEAFF
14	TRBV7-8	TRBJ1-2	CASSLGQTNYGYTF
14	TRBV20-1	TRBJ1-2	CSASDFGQTYGYTF
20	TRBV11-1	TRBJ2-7	CASSVQGSLPGRPATYEQYF
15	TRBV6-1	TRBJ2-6	CASSEYSSGANVLTF
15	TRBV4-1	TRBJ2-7	CASSQEFSGSYEQYF
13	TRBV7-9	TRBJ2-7	CASSRSPLYEQYF
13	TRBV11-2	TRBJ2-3	CASRQGATDTQYF
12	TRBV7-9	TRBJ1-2	CASSSGLRGYTF
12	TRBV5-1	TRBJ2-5	CASSPSWETQYF
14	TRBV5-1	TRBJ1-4	CASSTGGGNEKLFF
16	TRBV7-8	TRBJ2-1	CASSFWSLGEGDEQFF
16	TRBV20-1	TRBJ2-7	CSARDGLAGGSYEQYF
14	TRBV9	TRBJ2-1	CASSEGGAYNEQFF
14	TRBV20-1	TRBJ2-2	CSARDRANTGELFF